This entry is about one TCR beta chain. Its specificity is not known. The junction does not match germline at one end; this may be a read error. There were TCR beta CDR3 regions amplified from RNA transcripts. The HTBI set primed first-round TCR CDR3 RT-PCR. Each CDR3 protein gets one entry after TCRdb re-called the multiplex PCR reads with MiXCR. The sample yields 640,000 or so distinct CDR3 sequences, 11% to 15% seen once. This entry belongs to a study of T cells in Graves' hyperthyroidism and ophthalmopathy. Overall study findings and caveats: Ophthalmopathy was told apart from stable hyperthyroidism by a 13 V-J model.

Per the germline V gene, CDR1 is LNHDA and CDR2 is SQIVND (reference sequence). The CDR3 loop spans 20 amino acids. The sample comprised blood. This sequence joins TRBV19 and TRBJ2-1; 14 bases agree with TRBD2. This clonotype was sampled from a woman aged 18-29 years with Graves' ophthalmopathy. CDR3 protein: CASSANPPGLAGDPYNGQFF. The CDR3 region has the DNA TGTGCCAGTAGTGCCAATCCGCCGGGACTAGCGGGAGATCCCTACAATGGGCAGTTCTTC.